The 18 T cell receptor beta chains listed next were all sequenced from one sample in a study of Ad26.COV2.S vaccination and SARS-CoV-2 variants. Method: immunoSEQ multiplex PCR; TCRdb's copy keeps in-frame clones and lacks some. The sample records hundreds of thousands of clones, 90% to 95% being singletons. Sequencing was performed on peripheral blood, taken after recovery from COVID-19. These receptors were collected from a human donor who had recovered from COVID-19.

The V gene is TRBV6-5, the J gene TRBJ2-2; D not certain. Per the germline V gene, CDR1 is MNHEY and CDR2 is SVGAGI. Trimming left V 7 bases short and J 8 bases short, with 17 bases between. This CDR3 is built from 14 residues. DNA for the CDR3: TGTGCCAGCATCCCAACAGTGCTGGGTGGGGAGCTGTTTTTT. It yields the protein CASIPTVLGGELFF.

The chain carries TRBV11-2 and TRBJ2-3; TRBD2 matches 13 bases. Unmatched junction bases numbered 2, after V lost 2 bases and J lost 0 bases. Germline loops: CDR1 SGHAT, CDR2 FQNNGV. The CDR3 loop spans 17 amino acids. CDR3 loop: CASSLTSGGVSTDTQYF. CDR3 sequence (DNA): TGTGCCAGCAGCTTAACTAGCGGGGGGGTTAGCACAGATACGCAGTATTTT.

The gene calls are TRBV6-2 or TRBV6-3 and TRBJ1-3, with a possible D match to TRBD1 (5 bases). CDR1 and CDR2 from the germline V gene are MNHEY and SVGEGT. The length of the CDR3 is 15 residues. The V gene lost 2 bases and the J gene lost 9 bases, with 17 bases spanning the gap. The CDR3 DNA sequence: TGTGCCAGCAGTTACGCTGAGGGAGCCGGGGCCACCATATATTTT. This encodes CASSYAEGAGATIYF.

The chain couples TRBV5-4 to TRBJ2-1; TRBD1 or TRBD2 may be the D gene (5 bases each). The CDR3 runs to 14 residues. The germline V gene encodes CDR1 SGHNT and CDR2 YYREEE (reference sequence). Trimming pared 2 bases from V and 4 bases from J, leaving 10 bases between. The CDR3, as DNA: TGTGCCAGCAGCTTTGGGGGACGATACAATGAGCAGTTCTTC. Translating it yields CASSFGGRYNEQFF.

The rearrangement uses TRBV7-3 and TRBJ2-3, with D perhaps matching TRBD1 or TRBD2 (5 bases each). With 6 bases removed from V and 2 bases from J, the gap between germline ends came to 18 bases. CDR3 length equals 16 residues. Germline V gene lookup returns CDR1 SGHTA and CDR2 FQGTGA. The CDR3 loop is CASSVSGTATTDTQYF. In DNA form, the CDR3 reads TGTGCCAGCAGTGTCTCCGGGACCGCAACCACAGATACGCAGTATTTT.

In this sample, this clone turned up once. The V gene is TRBV11-2, the J gene TRBJ2-1, with TRBD2 matching 7 bases. Germline V gives CDR1 SGHAT, CDR2 FQNNGV. CDR3 length: 13 residues. V lost 5 bases, J lost 10 bases, and 8 bases stayed unmatched. For the CDR3, the DNA is TGTGCCAGCAGCCCGCGGGGGATGGGGGAGCAGTTCTTC. It is translated as CASSPRGMGEQFF.

The chain is built from TRBV3-1 (or the pseudogene TRBV3-2) and TRBJ1-1, with D unclear. The CDR3 extends over 16 amino acids. Germline V CDR1 and CDR2: LGHDT, YNNKEL (reference sequence). Trimming removed 2 bases at V and 5 bases at J, with 18 bases between. The DNA of the CDR3 is TGTGCCAGCAGCCAATCGAGTTTTATGGAACAAACTGAAGCTTTCTTT. Residues: CASSQSSFMEQTEAFF.

The rearrangement uses TRBV7-2 and TRBJ1-6, with no clear D. The V end was cut by 2 bases, the J end by 0 bases, with 8 bases between. Germline loops: CDR1 SGHTA, CDR2 FQGNSA. The CDR3 is 16 residues long. The CDR3 reads CASSLLGSSYNSPLHF. The CDR3 nucleotides are TGTGCCAGCAGCTTATTGGGGAGCTCCTATAATTCACCCCTCCACTTT.

The chain uses TRBV10-3 and TRBJ1-2; a weak D match, TRBD1 (5 bases). Germline CDR1 ENHRY, CDR2 SYGVKD. The CDR3 extends over 12 amino acids. With 3 bases removed from V and 6 bases from J, the gap between germline ends came to 8 bases. DNA of the CDR3: TGTGCCATCAGTGACAAGGGGAATGGCTACACCTTC. This encodes CAISDKGNGYTF.

The chain has TRBV6-1 and TRBJ2-3; D not certain. The CDR3 is 11 residues long. Germline values: CDR1 MNHNS, CDR2 SASEGT. Trimming removed 2 bases at V and 7 bases at J, with 4 bases between. The CDR3 sequence: CASSESYTQYF. CDR3 in DNA: TGTGCCAGCAGTGAATCATATACGCAGTATTTT.

The chain has TRBV6-5 and TRBJ1-1; 9 positions agree with TRBD1. V lost 5 bases, J lost 4 bases, and 8 bases stayed unmatched. The CDR3 extends over 15 amino acids. CDR1 and CDR2 from the germline V gene are MNHEY and SVGAGI. The CDR3 coding sequence is TGTGCCAGCAGTACGAGAACAGGGGGCCTCACTGAAGCTTTCTTT. As protein: CASSTRTGGLTEAFF.

V is TRBV7-6 and J is TRBJ2-3; 12 bases are shared with TRBD2. The J segment lost 2 bases and the V segment lost 5 bases, leaving 5 bases of the junction unmatched. There are 16 residues in the CDR3. CDR1 is SGHVS and CDR2 is FNYEAQ in the germline V gene. The CDR3 DNA follows: TGTGCCAGCAGCCTCCTAGCGGGGGGGAACACAGATACGCAGTATTTT. Its translation: CASSLLAGGNTDTQYF.

This chain connects TRBV9 to TRBJ1-2, with a tentative D call TRBD1 (6 bases). V lost 4 bases, J lost 5 bases, and 15 bases lay in between. The CDR3 length is 14 residues. Germline V lookup: CDR1 SGDLS, CDR2 YYNGEE. The CDR3, as DNA: TGTGCCAGCAGCCCCCTCGGCCAGGGGTATGGCTACACCTTC. It is translated as CASSPLGQGYGYTF.

The chain employs TRBV29-1 and TRBJ2-2; 9 nucleotides agree with TRBD1. V trimming: 4 bases; J trimming: 0 bases; junction bases outside the gene matches: 9. The V gene's germline CDR1 is SQVTM and CDR2 ANQGSEA. This CDR3 region has 17 residues. CDR3 region: CSVAGTGPSTNTGELFF. The CDR3 DNA is TGCAGCGTTGCCGGGACAGGGCCGTCGACGAACACCGGGGAGCTGTTTTTT.

The V and J genes are TRBV7-3 and TRBJ1-1; no clear D gene. The CDR3 covers 13 residues. Trimming removed 2 bases at V and 3 bases at J, with 7 bases between. CDR1 is SGHTA, CDR2 FQGTGA, per germline. The CDR3 sequence: CASSLGPDTEAFF. The CDR3 DNA reads as TGTGCCAGCAGCTTAGGACCCGACACTGAAGCTTTCTTT. Filled out from reference TRBV7-3 and TRBJ1-1, the complete variable domain reads GAGVSQTPSNKVTEKGKYVELRCDPISGHTALYWYRQSLGQGPEFLIYFQGTGAADDSGLPNDRFFAVRPEGSVSTLKIQRTERGDSAVYLCASSLGPDTEAFFGQGTRLTVV.

The gene calls are TRBV18 and TRBJ2-1, with 12 positions matching TRBD2. Germline V lookup: CDR1 KGHSH, CDR2 LQKENI. Germline trimming cut 2 bases from V and 6 bases from J; bases unmatched to any gene: 11. The CDR3 length is 18 residues. CDR3 sequence (DNA): TGTGCCAGCTCACCAATTACTAGCGGGGGGCTTGGGAGCAATGAGCAGTTCTTC. This encodes CASSPITSGGLGSNEQFF. The whole variable domain, remainder taken from reference TRBV18 and TRBJ2-1, is NAGVMQNPRHLVRRRGQEARLRCSPMKGHSHVYWYRQLPEEGLKFMVYLQKENIIDESGMPKERFSAEFPKEGPSILRIQQVVRGDSAAYFCASSPITSGGLGSNEQFFGPGTRLTVL.

Only a few counts were recorded for this clone. The chain joins TRBV15 to TRBJ2-2; 8 bases map to TRBD1. With V trimmed by 3 bases and J by 5 bases, 5 bases remained unmatched. There are 15 residues in the CDR3. Germline assignment: CDR1 LNHNV and CDR2 YYDKDF (reference sequence). CDR3 nucleotides: TGTGCCACCAGCAGGACAGGGGAGAAGACCGGGGAGCTGTTTTTT. It codes for CATSRTGEKTGELFF.

The chain employs TRBV25-1 and TRBJ1-6; 9 positions agree with TRBD1. V dropped 1 base and J dropped 7; count of bases not matched to a gene: 8. Germline assignment: CDR1 MGHDK and CDR2 SYGVNS. The CDR3 contains 17 residues. CDR3 nucleotide sequence: TGTGCCAGCAGTGAATTTAGCGGGACAGGGAGAAATTCACCCCTCCACTTT. This codes for CASSEFSGTGRNSPLHF.